This T cell receptor beta chain was found in a study of blood T cell repertoires in COVID-19. Source study methods: The assay estimated nucleated cells by amplifying reference gene primers. Produced via immunoSEQ multiplex PCR; TCRdb's table is partial and in-frame only. V, J and clone size reflect that table, while D and trimming were determined from the DNA. The sample lists approximately 140,000 clones; roughly 82% were seen once. Germline CDR1 LNHDA, CDR2 SQIVND (reference sequence). The CDR3 totals 17 residues. The trim removed 4 bases at V and 0 bases at J, leaving 9 bases unmatched. The sequence came from a man older than 75 with acute or convalescent COVID-19. This sequence joins TRBV19 and TRBJ1-3; the match to TRBD1 covers 7 bases. What was sequenced was peripheral blood. CDR3 in amino acids: CASSKGDRAFSGNTIYF. CDR3 nucleotides: TGTGCCAGTAGTAAAGGCGACAGGGCTTTCTCTGGAAACACCATATATTTT.